This record concerns one T cell receptor (beta chain) sequence. The CDR3 spans 15 residues. Per germline, CDR1 LNHDA and CDR2 SQIVND (reference sequence). The V and J ends lost 5 bases and 2 bases respectively, with 14 bases between them. The data stem from a study of spatial heterogeneity in lung cancer. Whole-study context: When follow-up PBMC samples existed, they were sequenced (at a median of roughly two years after resection).

Time point specified: blood at routine non-recurrence follow-up after resection. Without sorting, whole RNA was sequenced from tumor, nontumor lung or frozen PBMC. MiXCR, run by TCRdb on the 5' RACE reads, gives a single entry per CDR3 protein. The sample carries 20,000 or so distinct CDR3 sequences, 8% to 10% recorded once. The J gene is TRBJ2-3, the V gene TRBV19; D is ambiguous. The sequence came from a female donor with early-stage non-small cell lung cancer. Sample: PBMCs, taken at follow-up. CDR3 protein: CASSENTYYTDTQYF. The CDR3 DNA follows: TGTGCCAGTAGTGAGAACACCTATTACACAGATACGCAGTATTTT. Variable domain in full (rest from reference TRBV19 and TRBJ2-3): DGGITQSPKYLFRKEGQNVTLSCEQNLNHDAMYWYRQDPGQGLRLIYYSQIVNDFQKGDIAEGYSVSREKKESFPLTVTSAQKNPTAFYLCASSENTYYTDTQYFGPGTRLTVL.